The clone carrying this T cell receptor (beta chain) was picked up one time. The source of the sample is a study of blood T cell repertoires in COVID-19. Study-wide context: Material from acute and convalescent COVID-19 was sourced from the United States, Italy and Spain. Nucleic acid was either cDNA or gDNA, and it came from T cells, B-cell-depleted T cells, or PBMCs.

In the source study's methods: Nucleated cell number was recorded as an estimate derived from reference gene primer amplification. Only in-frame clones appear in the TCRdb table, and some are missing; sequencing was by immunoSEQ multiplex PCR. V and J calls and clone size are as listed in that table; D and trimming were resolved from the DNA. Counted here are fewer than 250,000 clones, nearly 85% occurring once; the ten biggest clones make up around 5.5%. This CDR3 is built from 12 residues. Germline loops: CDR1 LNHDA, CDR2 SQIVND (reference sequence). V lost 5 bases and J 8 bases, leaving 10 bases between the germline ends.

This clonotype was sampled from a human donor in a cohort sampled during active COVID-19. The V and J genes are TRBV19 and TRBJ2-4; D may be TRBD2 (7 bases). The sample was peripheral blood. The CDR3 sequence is CASSWEGDIQYF. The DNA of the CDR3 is TGTGCCAGTAGTTGGGAGGGGGACATTCAGTACTTC.